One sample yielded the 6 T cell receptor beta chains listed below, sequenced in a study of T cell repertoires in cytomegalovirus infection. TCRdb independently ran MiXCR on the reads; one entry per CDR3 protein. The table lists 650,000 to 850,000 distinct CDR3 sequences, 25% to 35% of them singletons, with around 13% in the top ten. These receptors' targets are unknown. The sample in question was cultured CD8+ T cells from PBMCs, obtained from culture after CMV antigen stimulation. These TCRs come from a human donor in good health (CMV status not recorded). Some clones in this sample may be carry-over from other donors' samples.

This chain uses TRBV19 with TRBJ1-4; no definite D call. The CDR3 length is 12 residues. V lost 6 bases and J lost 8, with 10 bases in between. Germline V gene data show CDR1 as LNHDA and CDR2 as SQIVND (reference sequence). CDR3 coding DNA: TGTGCCAGTAGCGGTGGTTGGGAAAAACTGTTTTTT. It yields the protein CASSGGWEKLFF.

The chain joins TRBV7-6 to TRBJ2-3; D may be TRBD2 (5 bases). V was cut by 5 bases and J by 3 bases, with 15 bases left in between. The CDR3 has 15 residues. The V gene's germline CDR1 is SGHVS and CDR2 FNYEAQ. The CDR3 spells CASSPIRTETDTQYF. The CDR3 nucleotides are TGTGCCAGCAGCCCCATAAGGACTGAGACAGATACGCAGTATTTT.

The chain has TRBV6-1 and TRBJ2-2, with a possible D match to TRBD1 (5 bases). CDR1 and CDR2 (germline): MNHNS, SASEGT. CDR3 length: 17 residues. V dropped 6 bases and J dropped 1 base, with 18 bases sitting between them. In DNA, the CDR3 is TGTGCCAGCAGCCTGACGCGTGGGCAGGGGAACACCGGGGAGCTGTTTTTT. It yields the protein CASSLTRGQGNTGELFF.

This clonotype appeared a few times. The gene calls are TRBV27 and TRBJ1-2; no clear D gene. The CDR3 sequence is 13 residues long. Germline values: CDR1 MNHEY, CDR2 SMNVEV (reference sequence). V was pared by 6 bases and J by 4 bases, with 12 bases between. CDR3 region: CASSPAGAYGYTF. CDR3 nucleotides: TGTGCCAGCAGCCCGGCTGGCGCCTATGGCTACACCTTC.

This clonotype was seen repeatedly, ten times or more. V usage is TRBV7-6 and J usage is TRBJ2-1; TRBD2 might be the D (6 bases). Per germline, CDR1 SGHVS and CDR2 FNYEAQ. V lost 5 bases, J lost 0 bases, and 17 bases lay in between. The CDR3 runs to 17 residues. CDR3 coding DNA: TGTGCCAGCAGCCCACCTGACGGGGGAAGCTCCTACAATGAGCAGTTCTTC. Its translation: CASSPPDGGSSYNEQFF. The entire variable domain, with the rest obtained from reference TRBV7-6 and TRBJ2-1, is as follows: GAGVSQSPRYKVTKRGQDVALRCDPISGHVSLYWYRQALGQGPEFLTYFNYEAQQDKSGLPNDRFSAERPEGSISTLTIQRTEQRDSAMYRCASSPPDGGSSYNEQFFGPGTRLTVL.

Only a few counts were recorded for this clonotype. The CDR3 DNA is TGTGCCAGCAGCTTCGGGCTTAGGTTGGGCACAGATACGCAGTATTTT. As protein: CASSFGLRLGTDTQYF. This chain joins TRBV7-6 and TRBJ2-3, with D uncertain. V shed 3 bases and J shed 1 base, with 14 bases lying between them. CDR3 length: 16 residues. The germline CDR1 and CDR2 sequences are SGHVS and FNYEAQ. The variable domain in full, completed from reference TRBV7-6 and TRBJ2-3, reads GAGVSQSPRYKVTKRGQDVALRCDPISGHVSLYWYRQALGQGPEFLTYFNYEAQQDKSGLPNDRFSAERPEGSISTLTIQRTEQRDSAMYRCASSFGLRLGTDTQYFGPGTRLTVL.